One T cell receptor (beta chain) is described in this entry. Its specificity is not known. Time point noted: blood 2 weeks post-SBRT. Described treatment: 15 Gy SBRT to primary tumor, nephrectomy 4 weeks later. Radiation-treated patients gave blood at baseline, week 2 and week 4. CDR1 and CDR2 from the germline V gene are MDHEN and SYDVKM. The CDR3 is 14 residues long. V lost 4 bases to trimming and J lost 7 bases, with 11 bases between them. The sample comes from a study of radiation and T cells in renal cell carcinoma. Turning to the study itself: Nephrectomy followed 15 Gy stereotactic body radiation by 4 weeks. Study conclusions and caveats: Baseline intratumoral clonotype presence is unknown without pretreatment biopsies. Top tumor clonotypes rose in blood 2 weeks post-radiation, then contracted.

Assay used: immunoSEQ multiplex PCR; TCRdb lists only in-frame clones, some missing. The repertoire holds more than 100,000 clones, with around 89% as singletons. This specimen consisted of blood, obtained from a patient whose treatment included radiotherapy and nephrectomy. The chain carries TRBV28 and TRBJ1-6; perhaps TRBD1 as D (5 bases). This sequence originates from a woman between 65 and 79 years old with renal cell carcinoma. The CDR3 region has the DNA TGTGCCAGCAGTTGGGCAGGGTTAAATTCACCCCTCCACTTT. Its translation: CASSWAGLNSPLHF.